This T cell receptor beta chain was recovered during a study of Graves' ophthalmopathy and Graves' hyperthyroidism. In germline, CDR1 is SNHLY, CDR2 FYNNEI. V lost 8 bases, J lost 9 bases, and 22 bases lay in between. CDR3 length: 14 amino acids. Uncontrolled infections, pregnancy, lactation or other autoimmune diseases led to patient exclusion. The starting material, 10 ml of fresh peripheral blood, provided the PBMCs. CDR3 regions of TCR beta were amplified from RNA transcripts. In the first round, RT-PCR was carried out with HTBI primers, and a multiplex PCR formed the second round. TCRdb used MiXCR to reprocess the multiplex PCR reads, holding one entry per CDR3 protein. In the table there are about 700,000 distinct CDR3 sequences, approximately 39% of which are singletons.

The TCR comes from an adult man with Graves' ophthalmopathy. The V and J genes are TRBV2 and TRBJ2-5; D is unresolved. The source material was peripheral blood. This CDR3 reads CASSGVDSNQPQYF. Here the CDR3 DNA reads TGTGCCAGCTCTGGGGTCGATAGCAATCAGCCCCAGTACTTC.